A single sample is the source of the 14 T cell receptor beta chains below, sequenced in a study of control samples from healthy donors and cancer patients. The repertoire was sequenced with immunoSEQ multiplex PCR; TCRdb's copy has only in-frame clones and lacks some. The sample has about 110,000 clones; over 75% are singletons. Sequencing input: PBMCs. All receptors come from a woman aged 55-69 years with lung cancer.

The chain uses TRBV18 and TRBJ1-5, with 10 positions matching TRBD1. After removal of 5 bases from V and 5 bases from J, the junction contained 3 bases not matched to a gene. This CDR3 region has 14 residues. Germline values: CDR1 KGHSH, CDR2 LQKENI. CDR3 DNA sequence: TGTGCCAGCTCAACCGGGACAGGGGATCAGCCCCAGCATTTT. Translation: CASSTGTGDQPQHF.

Note on this clone: The sample contains more than one DNA sequence encoding this CDR3. This chain uses TRBV4-3 with TRBJ1-1; no reliable D call. The V end was cut by 1 base, the J end by 5 bases, with 20 bases between. Germline V gene sequence: CDR1 LGHNA, CDR2 YSLEER. The CDR3 covers 17 residues. The CDR3 sequence is CASSQGSKAHSNTEAFF. Here the CDR3 DNA reads TGCGCCAGCAGCCAAGGGTCTAAGGCACATTCGAATACTGAAGCTTTCTTT.

The chain links TRBV7-2 to TRBJ1-1, with D possibly being TRBD1 (5 bases). The length of the CDR3 is 13 residues. Per the germline V gene, CDR1 is SGHTA and CDR2 is FQGNSA. V dropped 6 bases and J dropped 2 bases, with 10 bases sitting between them. The CDR3 is CASSLTANTEAFF. The CDR3 region has the DNA TGTGCCAGCAGTTTGACAGCTAACACTGAAGCTTTCTTT.

The rearrangement uses TRBV12-5 and TRBJ2-1; 16 positions match TRBD2. The junction had 3 bases not matched to a gene; V was cut back by 5 bases and J by 2 bases. Germline assignment: CDR1 LGHNT and CDR2 FRNRAP. The CDR3 spans 17 residues. The CDR3 here is CASGAGTSGGAYNEQFF. Here the CDR3 DNA reads TGTGCTAGTGGTGCCGGGACTAGCGGGGGGGCCTACAATGAGCAGTTCTTC. Full variable domain (missing parts from reference TRBV12-5 and TRBJ2-1): DARVTQTPRHKVTEMGQEVTMRCQPILGHNTVFWYRQTMMQGLELLAYFRNRAPLDDSGMPKDRFSAEMPDATLATLKIQPSEPRDSAVYFCASGAGTSGGAYNEQFFGPGTRLTVL.

V and J are TRBV5-4 and TRBJ2-7; either TRBD1 or TRBD2 may supply D (5 bases each). V lost 4 bases, J lost 1 base, and 12 bases lay in between. The CDR3 totals 14 residues. Germline lookup yields CDR1 SGHNT and CDR2 YYREEE (reference sequence). The CDR3 nucleotides are TGTGCCAGCAGCCCGAGGGACGGATCCTACGAGCAGTACTTC. Translation gives CASSPRDGSYEQYF.

This chain connects TRBV4-1 to TRBJ2-5; D is perhaps TRBD1 or TRBD2 (7 bases each). The CDR3 contains 16 residues. Germline-derived CDR1 and CDR2 are MGHRA and YSYEKL. The germline V and J ends were trimmed by 7 bases and 0 bases, with 18 bases remaining between them. The CDR3 DNA reads TGCGCCAGCACCCCAGGGGGAGGGCAAAACCAAGAGACCCAGTACTTC. Translated: CASTPGGGQNQETQYF.

The chain links TRBV18 to TRBJ2-1, with D maybe TRBD1 (5 bases). The ends were cut back, 7 bases at V and 0 bases at J, with 13 bases in the middle. CDR1 is KGHSH and CDR2 is LQKENI in the germline V gene. The CDR3 sequence is 15 residues long. CDR3 sequence: CASYSGASSYNEQFF. In DNA form, the CDR3 reads TGTGCCAGCTACTCTGGGGCCAGCTCCTACAATGAGCAGTTCTTC.

The V and J genes are TRBV2 and TRBJ2-2, with no clear D. There are 15 residues in the CDR3. The V end lost 1 base, the J end lost 4 bases, and 10 bases lay between the germline ends. CDR1 is SNHLY, CDR2 FYNNEI, per germline. The CDR3 DNA sequence: TGTGCCAGCAGTGAAGTTGGGGATGGCACCGGGGAGCTGTTTTTT. This codes for CASSEVGDGTGELFF.

This clone was counted a single time. The rearrangement joins TRBV5-6 to TRBJ1-2; TRBD1 matches 8 bases. The CDR3 totals 11 residues. Germline V lookup: CDR1 SGHDT, CDR2 YYEEEE. V dropped 5 bases and J dropped 13; count of bases not matched to a gene: 7. The CDR3 nucleotides are TGTGCCAGCAGTATGACAGGGGTTTTCACCTTC. Translation: CASSMTGVFTF.

The V gene is TRBV5-1, the J gene TRBJ2-2; TRBD1 aligns across 9 bases. J was trimmed by 6 bases and V by 3 bases; bases with no gene match: 6. Germline V CDR1 and CDR2: SGHRS, YFSETQ. The length of the CDR3 is 15 residues. The CDR3 DNA sequence: TGCGCCAGCAGCTCCGGGACAGGGTCCGCCGGGGAGCTGTTTTTT. Its protein is CASSSGTGSAGELFF.

This clone was observed once. The gene calls are TRBV19 and TRBJ1-1, with a possible D match to TRBD1 (5 bases). Germline V gene sequence: CDR1 LNHDA, CDR2 SQIVND (reference sequence). The CDR3 has 18 residues. The V and J ends lost 8 bases and 1 base respectively, with 26 bases between them. This CDR3 reads CASSPKRAGGRRNTEAFF. CDR3 DNA: TGTGCCAGTTCTCCTAAAAGGGCTGGGGGGAGGCGGAACACTGAAGCTTTCTTT.

This clone turned up a few times. V is TRBV5-1 and J is TRBJ1-6; D gene uncertain. The ends were cut back, 0 bases at V and 6 bases at J, with 19 bases in the middle. Germline V gene data show CDR1 as SGHRS and CDR2 as YFSETQ. The CDR3 sequence is 18 residues long. CDR3 nucleotide sequence: TGCGCCAGCAGCTTGGCCGGGGTCTCGGGTACGATTAATTCACCCCTCCACTTT. It specifies CASSLAGVSGTINSPLHF.

The chain uses TRBV6-6 and TRBJ1-1; D remains ambiguous. V was shortened by 2 bases and J by 1 base, with 5 bases between the two germline ends. The CDR3 runs to 13 residues. Germline V gene lookup returns CDR1 MNHNY and CDR2 SVGAGI (reference sequence). The CDR3 sequence is CASSYPGNTEAFF. The CDR3 DNA sequence: TGTGCCAGCAGTTACCCGGGGAACACTGAAGCTTTCTTT.

The J gene is TRBJ2-2, the V gene TRBV7-2; TRBD1 matches at 8 bases. Germline CDR1 and CDR2: SGHTA and FQGNSA. The CDR3 has 17 residues. With V trimmed by 2 bases and J by 5 bases, 10 bases remained unmatched. This chain's CDR3 is CASSLYGQGVGTGELFF. The CDR3 DNA reads TGTGCCAGCAGCTTATACGGACAGGGAGTTGGGACCGGGGAGCTGTTTTTT.